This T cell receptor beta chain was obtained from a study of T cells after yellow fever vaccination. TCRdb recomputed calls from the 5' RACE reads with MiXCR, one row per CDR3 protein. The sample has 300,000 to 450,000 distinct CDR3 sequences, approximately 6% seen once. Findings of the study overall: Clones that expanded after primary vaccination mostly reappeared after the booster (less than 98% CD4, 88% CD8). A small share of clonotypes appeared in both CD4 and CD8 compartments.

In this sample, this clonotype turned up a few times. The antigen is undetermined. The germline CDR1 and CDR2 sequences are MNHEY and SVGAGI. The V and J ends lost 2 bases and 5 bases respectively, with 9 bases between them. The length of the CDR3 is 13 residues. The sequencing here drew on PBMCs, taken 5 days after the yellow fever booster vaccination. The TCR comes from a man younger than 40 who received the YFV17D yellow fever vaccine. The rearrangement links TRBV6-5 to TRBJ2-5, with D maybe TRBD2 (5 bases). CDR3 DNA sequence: TGTGCCAGCAGTTACGAGGGCTGGGAGACCCAGTACTTC. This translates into CASSYEGWETQYF.